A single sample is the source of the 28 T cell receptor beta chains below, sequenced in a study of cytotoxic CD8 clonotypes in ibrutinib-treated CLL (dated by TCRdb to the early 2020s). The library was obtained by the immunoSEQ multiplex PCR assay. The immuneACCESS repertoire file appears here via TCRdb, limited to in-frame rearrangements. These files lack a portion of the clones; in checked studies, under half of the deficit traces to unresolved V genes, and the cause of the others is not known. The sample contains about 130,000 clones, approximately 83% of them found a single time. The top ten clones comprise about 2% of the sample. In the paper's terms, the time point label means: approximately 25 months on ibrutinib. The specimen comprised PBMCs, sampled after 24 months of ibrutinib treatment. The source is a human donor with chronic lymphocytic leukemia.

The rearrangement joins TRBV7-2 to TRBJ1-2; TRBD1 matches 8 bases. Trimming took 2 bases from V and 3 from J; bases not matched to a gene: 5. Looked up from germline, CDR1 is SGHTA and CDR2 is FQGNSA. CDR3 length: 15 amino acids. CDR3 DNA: TGTGCCAGCAGCTTACCGGACAGGGTAGACTATGGCTACACCTTC. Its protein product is CASSLPDRVDYGYTF.

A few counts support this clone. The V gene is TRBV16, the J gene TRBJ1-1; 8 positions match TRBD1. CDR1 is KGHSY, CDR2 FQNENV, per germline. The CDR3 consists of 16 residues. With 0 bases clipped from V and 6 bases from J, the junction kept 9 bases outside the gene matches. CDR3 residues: CASSQSLDRGRPEAFF. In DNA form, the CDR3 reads TGTGCCAGCAGCCAATCACTAGACAGGGGCCGACCTGAAGCTTTCTTT.

CDR3 DNA: TGTGCCTGGAGTCCCCGCAGGGTTCGCACAGATACGCAGTATTTT. Protein product: CAWSPRRVRTDTQYF. The chain recombines TRBV30 with TRBJ2-3; possibly TRBD1 for D (5 bases). Germline V gene data show CDR1 as GTSNPN and CDR2 as SVGIG (reference sequence). The CDR3 contains 15 residues. Between the trimmed V and J ends, which lost 2 bases and 1 base, there was a span of 13 bases.

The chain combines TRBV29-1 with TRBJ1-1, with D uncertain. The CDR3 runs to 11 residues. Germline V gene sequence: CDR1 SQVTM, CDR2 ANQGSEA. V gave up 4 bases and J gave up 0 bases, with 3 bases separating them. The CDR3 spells CSVGVNTEAFF. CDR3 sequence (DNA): TGCAGCGTTGGTGTGAACACTGAAGCTTTCTTT.

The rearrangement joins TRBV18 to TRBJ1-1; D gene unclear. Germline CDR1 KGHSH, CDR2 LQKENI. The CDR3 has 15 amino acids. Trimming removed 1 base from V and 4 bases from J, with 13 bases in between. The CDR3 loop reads CASSPRDGRGTEAFF. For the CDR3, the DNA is TGTGCCAGCTCACCACGGGATGGGCGAGGCACTGAAGCTTTCTTT.

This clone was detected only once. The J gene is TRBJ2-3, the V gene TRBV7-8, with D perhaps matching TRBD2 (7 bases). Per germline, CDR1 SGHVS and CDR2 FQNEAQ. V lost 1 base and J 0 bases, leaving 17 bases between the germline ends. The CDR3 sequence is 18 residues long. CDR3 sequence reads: CASSLGPWEGTSTDTQYF. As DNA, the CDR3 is TGTGCCAGCAGCTTAGGGCCGTGGGAGGGGACAAGCACAGATACGCAGTATTTT.

CDR3 coding DNA: TGTGCCAGCAGCTTGGGGCCCGCGGGTGAGCAGTTCTTC. Protein: CASSLGPAGEQFF. This chain connects TRBV5-4 to TRBJ2-1; tentatively, D is TRBD2 (5 bases). CDR3 length: 13 residues. Trimming stripped 0 bases from V and 9 bases from J, with 10 bases between. Per germline, CDR1 SGHNT and CDR2 YYREEE (reference sequence).

This CDR3 is CASSFSGGFSYNEQFF. The DNA of the CDR3 is TGTGCCAGCAGCTTTAGCGGGGGCTTTTCCTACAATGAGCAGTTCTTC. The chain couples TRBV7-9 to TRBJ2-1, with 9 bases that match TRBD2. This CDR3 contains 16 residues. Germline V gives CDR1 SEHNR, CDR2 FQNEAQ (reference sequence). The J segment lost 1 base and the V segment lost 3 bases, leaving 4 bases of the junction unmatched.

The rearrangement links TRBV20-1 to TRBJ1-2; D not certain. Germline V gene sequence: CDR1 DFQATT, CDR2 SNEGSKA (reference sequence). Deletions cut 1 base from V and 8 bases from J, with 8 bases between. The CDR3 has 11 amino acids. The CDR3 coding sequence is TGCAGTGCTAGAGCTCAGCCAGGCTACACCTTC. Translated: CSARAQPGYTF.

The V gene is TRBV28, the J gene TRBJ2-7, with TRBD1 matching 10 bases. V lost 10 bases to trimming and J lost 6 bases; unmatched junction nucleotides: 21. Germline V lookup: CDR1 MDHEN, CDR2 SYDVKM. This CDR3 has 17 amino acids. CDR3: CATSTGGLGQIKGEQYF. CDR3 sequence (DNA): TGTGCCACCTCGACAGGGGGCCTAGGTCAGATAAAGGGCGAGCAGTACTTC. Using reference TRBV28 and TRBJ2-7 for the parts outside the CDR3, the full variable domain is DVKVTQSSRYLVKRTGEKVFLECVQDMDHENMFWYRQDPGLGLRLIYFSYDVKMKEKGDIPEGYSVSREKKERFSLILESASTNQTSMYLCATSTGGLGQIKGEQYFGPGTRLTVT.

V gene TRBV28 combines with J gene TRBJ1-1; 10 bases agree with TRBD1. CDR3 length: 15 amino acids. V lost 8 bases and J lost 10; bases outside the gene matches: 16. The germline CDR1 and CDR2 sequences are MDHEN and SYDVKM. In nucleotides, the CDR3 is TGTGCCAGCTGGAGGCCAAACTTCCGGACAGGGGGAGCTTTCTTT. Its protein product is CASWRPNFRTGGAFF. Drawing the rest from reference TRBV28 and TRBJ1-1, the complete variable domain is DVKVTQSSRYLVKRTGEKVFLECVQDMDHENMFWYRQDPGLGLRLIYFSYDVKMKEKGDIPEGYSVSREKKERFSLILESASTNQTSMYLCASWRPNFRTGGAFFGQGTRLTVV.

CDR3 residues: CASSLRDRVVDGYTF. Written as DNA, the CDR3 is TGTGCCAGCAGTTTACGAGACAGGGTCGTCGATGGCTACACCTTC. The rearrangement joins TRBV27 to TRBJ1-2; 7 nucleotides match TRBD1. J was trimmed by 6 bases and V by 2 bases; bases with no gene match: 9. The CDR3 loop spans 15 amino acids. Germline CDR1 and CDR2: MNHEY and SMNVEV (reference sequence).

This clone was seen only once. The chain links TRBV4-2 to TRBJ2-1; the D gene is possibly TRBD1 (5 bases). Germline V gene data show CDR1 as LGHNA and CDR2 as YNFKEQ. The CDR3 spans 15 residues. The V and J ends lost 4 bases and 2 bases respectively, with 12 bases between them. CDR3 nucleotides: TGTGCCAGCAGCCCAGGTCAGGGTCCCTACAATGAGCAGTTCTTC. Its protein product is CASSPGQGPYNEQFF.

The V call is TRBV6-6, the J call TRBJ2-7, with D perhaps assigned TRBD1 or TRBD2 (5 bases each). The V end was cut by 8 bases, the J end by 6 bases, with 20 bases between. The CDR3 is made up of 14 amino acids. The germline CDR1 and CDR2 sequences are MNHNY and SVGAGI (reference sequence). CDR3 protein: CASAKVGDPGEQYF. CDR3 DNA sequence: TGTGCCAGCGCGAAGGTGGGGGACCCCGGCGAGCAGTACTTC.

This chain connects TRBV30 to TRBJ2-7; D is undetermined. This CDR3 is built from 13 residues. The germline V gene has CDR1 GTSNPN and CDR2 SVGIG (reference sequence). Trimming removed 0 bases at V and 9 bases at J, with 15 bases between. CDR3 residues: CAWSVSAVGLQYF. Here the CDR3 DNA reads TGTGCCTGGAGTGTATCGGCAGTGGGATTGCAGTACTTC.

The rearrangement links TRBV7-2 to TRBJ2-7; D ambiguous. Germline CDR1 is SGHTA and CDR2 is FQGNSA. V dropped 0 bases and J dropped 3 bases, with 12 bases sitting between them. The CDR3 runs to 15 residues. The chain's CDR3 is CASSLALGSNYEQYF. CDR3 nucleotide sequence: TGTGCCAGCAGCTTAGCGTTGGGCAGCAACTACGAGCAGTACTTC. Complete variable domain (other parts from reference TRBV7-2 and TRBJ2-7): GAGVSQSPSNKVTEKGKDVELRCDPISGHTALYWYRQSLGQGLEFLIYFQGNSAPDKSGLPSDRFSAERTGGSVSTLTIQRTQQEDSAVYLCASSLALGSNYEQYFGPGTRLTVT.

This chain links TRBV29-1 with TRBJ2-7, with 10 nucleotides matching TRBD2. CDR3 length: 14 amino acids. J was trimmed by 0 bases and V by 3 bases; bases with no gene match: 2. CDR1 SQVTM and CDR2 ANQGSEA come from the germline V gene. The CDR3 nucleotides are TGCAGCGTTGATCCTAGCGGGAGCTCCTACGAGCAGTACTTC. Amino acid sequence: CSVDPSGSSYEQYF.

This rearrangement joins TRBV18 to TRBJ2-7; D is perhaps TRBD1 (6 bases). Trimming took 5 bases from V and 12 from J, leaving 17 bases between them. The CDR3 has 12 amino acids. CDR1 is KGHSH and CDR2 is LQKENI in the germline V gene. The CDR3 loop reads CASSDQNRVRYF. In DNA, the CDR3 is TGTGCCAGCTCAGATCAAAACAGGGTTCGGTACTTC. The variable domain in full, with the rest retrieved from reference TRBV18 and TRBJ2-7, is NAGVMQNPRHLVRRRGQEARLRCSPMKGHSHVYWYRQLPEEGLKFMVYLQKENIIDESGMPKERFSAEFPKEGPSILRIQQVVRGDSAAYFCASSDQNRVRYFGPGTRLTVT.

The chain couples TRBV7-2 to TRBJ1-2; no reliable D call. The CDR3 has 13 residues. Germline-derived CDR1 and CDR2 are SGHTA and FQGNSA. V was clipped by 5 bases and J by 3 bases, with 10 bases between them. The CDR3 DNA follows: TGTGCCAGCAGCCCGGACGGCTACTATGGCTACACCTTC. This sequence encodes CASSPDGYYGYTF.

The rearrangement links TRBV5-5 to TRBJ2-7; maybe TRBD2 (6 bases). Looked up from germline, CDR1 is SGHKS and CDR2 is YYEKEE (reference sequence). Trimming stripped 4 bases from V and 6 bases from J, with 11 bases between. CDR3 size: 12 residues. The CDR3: CASSPTRGEQYF. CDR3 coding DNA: TGTGCCAGCAGCCCGACTAGGGGCGAGCAGTACTTC.

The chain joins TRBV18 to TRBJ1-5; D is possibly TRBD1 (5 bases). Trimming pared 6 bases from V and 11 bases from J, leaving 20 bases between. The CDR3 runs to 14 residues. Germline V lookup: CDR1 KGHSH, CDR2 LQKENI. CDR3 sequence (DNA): TGTGCCAGCTCTAGGGGCCAGGGCCTCCTATCCCAGCATTTT. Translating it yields CASSRGQGLLSQHF.

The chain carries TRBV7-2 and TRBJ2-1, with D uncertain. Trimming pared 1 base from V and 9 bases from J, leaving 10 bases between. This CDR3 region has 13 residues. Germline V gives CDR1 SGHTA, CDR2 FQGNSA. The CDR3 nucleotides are TGTGCCAGCAGCTTAGGGTCCGCGCGTGAGCAGTTCTTC. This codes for CASSLGSAREQFF.

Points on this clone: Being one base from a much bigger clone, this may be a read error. In nucleotides, the CDR3 is TGTGCCAGCAGCCAGCCCGACGTTTCGGGCACTGAAGCTTTCTTT. It yields the protein CASSQPDVSGTEAFF. V usage is TRBV4-2 and J usage is TRBJ1-1, with D unclear. Germline V gene lookup returns CDR1 LGHNA and CDR2 YNFKEQ. This CDR3 is 15 amino acids long. Trimming took off 3 bases at V and 4 bases at J, with 15 bases between the two ends.

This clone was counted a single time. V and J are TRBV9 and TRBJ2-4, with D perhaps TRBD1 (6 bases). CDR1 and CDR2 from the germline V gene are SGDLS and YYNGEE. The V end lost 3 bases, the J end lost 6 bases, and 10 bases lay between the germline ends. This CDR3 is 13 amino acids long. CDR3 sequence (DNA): TGTGCCAGCAGCGGGTCCAGGGGAAACATTCAGTACTTC. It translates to CASSGSRGNIQYF.

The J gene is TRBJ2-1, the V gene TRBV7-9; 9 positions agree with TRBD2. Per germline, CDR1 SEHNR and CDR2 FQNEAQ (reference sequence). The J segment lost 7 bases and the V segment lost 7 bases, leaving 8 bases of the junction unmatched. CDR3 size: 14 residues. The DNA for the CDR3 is TGTGCCAGCACCGTTAGCGGGAGTGAGAATGAGCAGTTCTTC. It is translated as CASTVSGSENEQFF. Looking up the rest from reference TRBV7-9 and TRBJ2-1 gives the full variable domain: DTGVSQNPRHKITKRGQNVTFRCDPISEHNRLYWYRQTLGQGPEFLTYFQNEAQLEKSRLLSDRFSAERPKGSFSTLEIQRTEQGDSAMYLCASTVSGSENEQFFGPGTRLTVL.

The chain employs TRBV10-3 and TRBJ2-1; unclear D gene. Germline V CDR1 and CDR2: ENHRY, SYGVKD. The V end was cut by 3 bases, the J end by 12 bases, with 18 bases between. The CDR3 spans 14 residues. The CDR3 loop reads CAISDPDVQWRQFF. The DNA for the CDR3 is TGTGCCATCAGTGACCCAGACGTACAATGGAGGCAGTTCTTC.

CDR3 loop: CASSSRTSGSTDTQYF. The CDR3 bases are TGCGCCAGCAGCTCCCGGACTAGCGGGAGCACAGATACGCAGTATTTT. The chain carries TRBV5-1 and TRBJ2-3; 11 bases agree with TRBD2. CDR1 is SGHRS, CDR2 YFSETQ, per germline. The CDR3 is 16 residues long. Trimming removed 3 bases from V and 0 bases from J; junction bases left unmatched: 3. The complete variable domain, with remaining parts taken from reference TRBV5-1 and TRBJ2-3, reads KAGVTQTPRYLIKTRGQQVTLSCSPISGHRSVSWYQQTPGQGLQFLFEYFSETQRNKGNFPGRFSGRQFSNSRSEMNVSTLELGDSALYLCASSSRTSGSTDTQYFGPGTRLTVL.

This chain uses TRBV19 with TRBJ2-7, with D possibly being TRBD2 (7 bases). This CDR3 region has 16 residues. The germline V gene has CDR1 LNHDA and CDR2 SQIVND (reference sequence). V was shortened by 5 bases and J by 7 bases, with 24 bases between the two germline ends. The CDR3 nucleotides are TGTGCCAGTAGTCCCCAAACTGGGCCGGGGGGCAGGGAGCAGTACTTC. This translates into CASSPQTGPGGREQYF. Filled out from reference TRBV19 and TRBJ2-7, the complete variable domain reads DGGITQSPKYLFRKEGQNVTLSCEQNLNHDAMYWYRQDPGQGLRLIYYSQIVNDFQKGDIAEGYSVSREKKESFPLTVTSAQKNPTAFYLCASSPQTGPGGREQYFGPGTRLTVT.